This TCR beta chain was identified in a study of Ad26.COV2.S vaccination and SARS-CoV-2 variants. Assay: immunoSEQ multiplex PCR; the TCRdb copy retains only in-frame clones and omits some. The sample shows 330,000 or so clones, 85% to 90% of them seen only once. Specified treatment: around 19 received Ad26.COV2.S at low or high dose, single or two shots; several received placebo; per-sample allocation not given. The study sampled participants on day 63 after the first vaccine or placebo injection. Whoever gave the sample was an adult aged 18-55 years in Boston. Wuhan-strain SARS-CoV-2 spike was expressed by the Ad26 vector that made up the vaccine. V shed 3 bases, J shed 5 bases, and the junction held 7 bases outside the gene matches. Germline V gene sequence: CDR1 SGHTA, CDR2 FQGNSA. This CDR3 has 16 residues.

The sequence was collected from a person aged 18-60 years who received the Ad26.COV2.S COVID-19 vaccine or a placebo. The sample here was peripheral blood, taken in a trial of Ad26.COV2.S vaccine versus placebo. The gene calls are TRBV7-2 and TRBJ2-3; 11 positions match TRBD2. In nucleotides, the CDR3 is TGTGCCAGCAGCTTGAGTAGCGGGGGGGCGGTAGATACGCAGTATTTT. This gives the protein CASSLSSGGAVDTQYF.